The sequence of this TCR beta chain was determined in a study of post-analysis software for immune sequencing data. In regard to this clonotype: Its cognate antigen is unknown.

cDNA libraries of TCR beta carried unique molecular identifiers. TCRdb redid the calling of the PCR reads with MiXCR, one entry per CDR3 protein. Among around 200,000 distinct CDR3 sequences listed, 29% were seen once. V was trimmed by 3 bases and J by 0 bases, leaving 11 bases between them. This CDR3 is 15 amino acids long. Points from the study as a whole: People with multiple sclerosis had a significantly lower normalized Chao1 diversity than controls did. Controls showed lower frequencies than patients for five TRBV segments, and TRBV5-6, TRBV5-1 and TRBV20-1 were among these.

The source of this sequence is a girl under 18 with multiple sclerosis. The V gene is TRBV12-3 or TRBV12-4, the J gene TRBJ1-1, with D possibly matching TRBD1 (6 bases). The sequenced material came from blood. The CDR3 region has the DNA TGTGCCAGCAGTTTGGGACACAAGTTGAACACTGAAGCTTTCTTT. It translates to CASSLGHKLNTEAFF.